These 7 T cell receptor beta chains share one sample of origin, sequenced in a study of spatial heterogeneity in lung cancer. TCRdb reprocessed the 5' RACE reads with MiXCR, giving one entry per CDR3 protein. The sample has about 11,000 distinct CDR3 sequences; around 9.4% are singletons. Time point reported: sample taken at primary tumor resection. Without sorting, whole RNA was sequenced from tumor, nontumor lung or frozen PBMC. The material was PBMCs, obtained at surgery. The receptor source for this set is a male donor with early-stage non-small cell lung cancer.

This clonotype was observed at least ten times. This sequence joins TRBV5-4 and TRBJ2-7; 7 positions match TRBD1. The germline gives CDR1 SGHNT, CDR2 YYREEE (reference sequence). This CDR3 comprises 14 residues. The V segment lost 3 bases and the J segment 2 bases; nucleotides outside the gene matches: 5. Here the CDR3 reads CASSYPGQPYEQYF. The CDR3 region has the DNA TGTGCCAGCAGCTACCCGGGACAGCCCTACGAGCAGTACTTC.

Sample share makes this clonotype medium-sized. The chain couples TRBV30 to TRBJ2-1; 12 nucleotides agree with TRBD1. Germline V gives CDR1 GTSNPN, CDR2 SVGIG (reference sequence). This CDR3 is 14 amino acids long. V shed 7 bases and J 8 bases; nucleotides not matched to a gene: 9. The CDR3 spells CAFQRDRGQDEQFF. In DNA form, the CDR3 reads TGTGCCTTCCAACGGGACAGGGGGCAGGATGAGCAGTTCTTC.

This clonotype was recorded at least ten times. This chain links TRBV20-1 with TRBJ2-1; TRBD2 matches 10 bases. From germline, CDR1 is DFQATT and CDR2 SNEGSKA (reference sequence). The CDR3 runs to 16 residues. Losses at the gene ends were 3 bases for V and 1 base for J; bases not matched to a gene: 6. In DNA form, the CDR3 reads TGCAGTGCTAGGGCGGTACTAGCGGGGTCCTACAATGAGCAGTTCTTC. Protein: CSARAVLAGSYNEQFF.

Many counts were recorded for this clonotype. The chain employs TRBV4-3 and TRBJ2-7; D is undetermined. The CDR3 consists of 15 residues. The V gene lost 0 bases and the J gene lost 5 bases, with 14 bases spanning the gap. Germline-derived CDR1 and CDR2 are LGHNA and YSLEER. CDR3 nucleotide sequence: TGCGCCAGCAGCCAAGAGGGCCGGTATGGAGACGAGCAGTACTTC. Amino acid sequence: CASSQEGRYGDEQYF.

This clonotype is judged medium-sized. This chain links TRBV27 with TRBJ2-2; D may be TRBD2 (7 bases). This CDR3 has 15 amino acids. The V and J ends lost 5 bases and 0 bases respectively, with 10 bases between them. CDR1 MNHEY and CDR2 SMNVEV come from the germline V gene (reference sequence). The CDR3 DNA is TGTGCCAGCAGTGCCGGGGGGCCGAACACCGGGGAGCTGTTTTTT. Amino acid sequence: CASSAGGPNTGELFF.

This clonotype was detected only once. The chain is built from TRBV7-9 and TRBJ2-1; D is ambiguous. This CDR3 spans 13 amino acids. Between the trimmed V and J ends, which lost 5 bases and 4 bases, there was a span of 9 bases. The V gene's germline CDR1 is SEHNR and CDR2 FQNEAQ (reference sequence). The CDR3 coding sequence is TGTGCCAGCAGCCCATCAACGTACAATGAGCAGTTCTTC. It encodes CASSPSTYNEQFF.

This clonotype was observed many times. V and J are TRBV20-1 and TRBJ1-2; TRBD1 matches at 7 bases. The CDR3 spans 13 residues. The V gene's germline CDR1 is DFQATT and CDR2 SNEGSKA (reference sequence). V shed 3 bases, J shed 9 bases, and the junction held 10 bases outside the gene matches. In nucleotides, the CDR3 is TGCAGTGCTAGGTCCACAGGGGATTGGCGCTACACCTTC. Its protein is CSARSTGDWRYTF.